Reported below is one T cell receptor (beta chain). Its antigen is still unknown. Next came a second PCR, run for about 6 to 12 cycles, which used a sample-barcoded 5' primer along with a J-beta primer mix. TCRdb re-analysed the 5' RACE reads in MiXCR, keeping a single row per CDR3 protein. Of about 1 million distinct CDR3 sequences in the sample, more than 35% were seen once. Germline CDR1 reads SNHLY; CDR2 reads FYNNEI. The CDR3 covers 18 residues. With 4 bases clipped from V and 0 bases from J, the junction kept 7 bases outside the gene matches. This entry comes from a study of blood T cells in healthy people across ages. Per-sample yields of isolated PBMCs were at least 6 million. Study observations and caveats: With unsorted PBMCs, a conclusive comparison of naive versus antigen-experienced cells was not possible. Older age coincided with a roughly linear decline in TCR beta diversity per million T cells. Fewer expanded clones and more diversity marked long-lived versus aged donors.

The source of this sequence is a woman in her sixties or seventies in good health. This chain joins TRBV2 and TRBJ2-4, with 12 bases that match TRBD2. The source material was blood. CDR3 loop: CASSGTSGINLAKNIQYF. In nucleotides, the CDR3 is TGTGCCAGCAGTGGGACTAGCGGGATTAATCTAGCCAAAAACATTCAGTACTTC.